The subject of this entry is one TCR beta chain. What this receptor recognizes is not known. Qualities for individual bases were not recorded, and no much larger clone is one base off. The data were obtained in a study of a mutant IDH1 vaccine in newly diagnosed glioma (dated by TCRdb to the early 2020s). For the wider study: Patients received eight vaccinations in weeks 1, 3, 5, 7, 11, 15, 19 and 23, corresponding to visits V03 through V10. For exploratory analyses, roughly 25 treated patients had longitudinal TCRB deep sequencing done wherever samples were available. Of the roughly 34 treated patients, 62.5% were male and roughly 40% were female, and a mean age of roughly 41 years was recorded. Prior to enrollment, patients had been given standard therapy consisting of radiotherapy alone, temozolomide alone, or radiochemotherapy with temozolomide, with the combination given to most patients. Vaccination was initiated 4-6 weeks after radiotherapy alone, or concurrently with temozolomide cycles in the chemotherapy-containing groups. Six visits were used for peripheral blood collection: V03 (baseline), V05, V07, V10, V12 and V13.

The library was built by means of the immunoSEQ multiplex PCR assay. The hsTCRB Kit was used according to the manufacturer's protocol to amplify rearranged TCR beta chain sequences. Sequencing of TCRB libraries was carried out on an Illumina MiSeq. Processing in the source paper ran as follows. Demultiplexing, trimming and gene mapping were performed with the kit vendor's proprietary platform. Entries here come from immuneACCESS through TCRdb and include only in-frame sequences with V and J called. Some clones fail to appear in such tables; in the studies checked, an unresolved V gene covers under half of the shortfall, and the cause of the remainder is unknown. That table supplies the V and J calls and clone size; D and trimming were determined from the DNA. Across this sample there are about 53,000 clones, with about 86% seen only once. Of the sample, about 7.7% falls within the top ten clones.

Read against the paper, the sample's time point label means: week 5, during vaccination. Each vaccine dose, consisting of 300 ug of a 20-mer mutant IDH1 peptide in Montanide, was administered subcutaneously with topical imiquimod. The donors had newly diagnosed IDH1-mutant astrocytomas of WHO grade 3 or 4 that showed loss of nuclear ATRX. The samples were drawn from NOA16, a multicentre, single-arm, open-label phase I trial in Germany that tested a mutant IDH1 peptide vaccine in humans for the first time. Genomic DNA for TCRB sequencing was extracted from EDTA blood using the DNeasy Blood and Tissue Kit. The germline V gene encodes CDR1 SGHDT and CDR2 YYEEEE. Taken from cysteine to phenylalanine, the CDR3 has 15 residues. Only CDR3 DNA remains: 45 bases, in frame from the first base. Relative to germline, V is 4 bases shorter and J is 9 bases shorter, with 17 bases between their ends. General findings and caveats noted by the study authors: Selection of PBMC samples for TCRB deep sequencing was based on availability. Vaccine-induced immune responses across multiple MHC alleles were detected in 85% to 95% of patients. Pseudoprogression appeared unrelated to alterations in the top peripheral T cell clonotypes detected by TCRB sequencing. According to the authors, sample limitations meant that analyses of patient blood samples could not be reproduced.

Sequences were derived from PBMCs, sampled from a glioma patient whose treatment included an IDH1 peptide vaccine. This sequence uses TRBV5-6 and TRBJ1-6; no confident D gene assignment can be made. The sequence was obtained from a woman aged 50 to 65 with glioma. The encoded CDR3 is CASSRRHAAGSPLHF. The DNA sequence follows: TGTGCCAGCAGCCGGCGACACGCCGCGGGTTCACCCCTCCACTTT.